The clone carrying this TCR beta chain occurred a few times. What it binds is unknown. This record belongs to a study of regulatory T cells in long-lasting Graves disease. The study, taken as a whole, reports: With some 2,500 shared public clonotypes, persistent patients exceeded new patients, who shared 966.

The authors built TCR beta libraries using iRepertoire HTBI primers and Arm-PCR of CDR3 regions. TCRdb redid the calling of the multiplex PCR reads with MiXCR, one entry per CDR3 protein. The table shows over 500,000 distinct CDR3 sequences, with approximately 15% occurring only once. Time point defined: newly diagnosed GD, antithyroid drugs for less than 3 months. The TCR library used RNA extracted from PBMCs. This CDR3 has 15 amino acids. The junction had 6 bases not matched to a gene; V was cut back by 4 bases and J by 4 bases. CDR1 and CDR2 from the germline V gene are SEHNR and FQNEAQ (reference sequence). The data also belong to a second study, concerning T cells in Graves' hyperthyroidism and ophthalmopathy.

The material sequenced was peripheral blood mononuclear cells (PBMCs), taken at new diagnosis, from a patient treated with antithyroid drugs. The chain recombines TRBV7-9 with TRBJ2-3; 9 nucleotides line up with TRBD1. The receptor was derived from a woman aged 25 to 39 with Graves disease. In nucleotides, the CDR3 is TGTGCCAGCAGCTACAGGGGGCTGGCGGCAGATACGCAGTATTTT. It specifies CASSYRGLAADTQYF.